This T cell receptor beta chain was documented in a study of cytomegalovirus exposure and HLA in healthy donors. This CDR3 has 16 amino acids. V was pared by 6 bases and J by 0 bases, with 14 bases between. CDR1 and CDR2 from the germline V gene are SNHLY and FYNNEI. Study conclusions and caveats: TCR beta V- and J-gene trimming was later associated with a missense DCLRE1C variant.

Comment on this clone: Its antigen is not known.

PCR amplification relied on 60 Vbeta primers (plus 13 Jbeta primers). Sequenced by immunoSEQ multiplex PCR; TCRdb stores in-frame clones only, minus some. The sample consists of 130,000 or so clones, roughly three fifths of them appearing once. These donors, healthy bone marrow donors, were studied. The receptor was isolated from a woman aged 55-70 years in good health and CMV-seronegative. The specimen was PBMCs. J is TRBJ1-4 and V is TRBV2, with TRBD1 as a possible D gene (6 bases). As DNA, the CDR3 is TGTGCCAGCAGACAGGGAATCGGGACAACTAATGAAAAACTGTTTTTT. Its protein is CASRQGIGTTNEKLFF. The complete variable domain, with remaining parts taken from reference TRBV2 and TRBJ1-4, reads EPEVTQTPSHQVTQMGQEVILRCVPISNHLYFYWYRQILGQKVEFLVSFYNNEISEKSEIFDDQFSVERPDGSNFTLKIRSTKLEDSAMYFCASRQGIGTTNEKLFFGSGTQLSVL.